The clone carrying this T cell receptor (beta chain) came up many times. Clones were read by immunoSEQ multiplex PCR, and TCRdb kept only the in-frame ones, dropping some. The table shows about 340,000 clones, with around 67% occurring only once. Participating donors were healthy, HIV-negative adults free of recent acute infections or vaccinations. These data belong to a study of shared clonotypes between healthy human individuals. Material for sequencing was memory CD4+ T cells sorted from blood. The subset denotes: CD45RA-negative fraction. This receptor was identified in a man aged 30 to 45 in good health.

The CDR3 sequence is CASSPCRICTDTQYF. DNA of the CDR3: TGTGCCAGCAGCCCATGCCGGATTTGCACAGATACGCAGTATTTT. V is TRBV5-4 and J is TRBJ2-3; D call uncertain. The CDR3 runs 15 residues. The V end was cut by 4 bases, the J end by 1 base, with 13 bases between. Germline V gene sequence: CDR1 SGHNT, CDR2 YYREEE (reference sequence).